This TCR beta chain derives from a study of blood T cell repertoires in COVID-19. Authors' data handling: Amplification of reference gene primers provided the estimated nucleated cell counts. Data came from immunoSEQ multiplex PCR; TCRdb stores just in-frame clones and leaves some out. The V and J calls and clone size come from that table; D and trimming were worked out from the DNA. The data show 43,000 or so clones, roughly 89% seen once. Source material: peripheral blood. The sequence derives from a man between 60 and 75 years old with active COVID-19.

The CDR3 DNA reads TGTGCCAGCAGCTTGTGGGGACTCAAGAACACTGAAGCTTTCTTT. This gives the protein CASSLWGLKNTEAFF. V and J are TRBV5-4 and TRBJ1-1; perhaps TRBD1 as D (5 bases). V lost 1 base, J lost 1 base, and 11 bases lay in between. The CDR3 covers 15 residues. Germline CDR1 is SGHNT and CDR2 is YYREEE (reference sequence).